This T cell receptor beta chain is from a study of cytomegalovirus exposure and HLA in healthy donors. The study, taken as a whole, reports: A missense DCLRE1C variant was associated with V- and J-gene trimming of TCR beta chains in a later analysis, and an independent cohort replicated the association. Associated with cytomegalovirus, according to the listing, were around 160 TCR beta chains. Indistinguishability led to the exclusion of some V segments, TRBV6-2 and TRBV6-3 included. As a later analysis revealed, the rate of TCR association differed by HLA locus, with DRB1 most and HLA-C fewest.

PCR involved 60 Vbeta and 13 Jbeta primers. Clones were sequenced by immunoSEQ multiplex PCR, and TCRdb holds only the in-frame ones, with some missing. The repertoire has over 80,000 clones, 75% to 80% of them found once; the top ten carry roughly 6%. About this clone: Its antigen is not identified.

This CDR3 is built from 13 residues. Trimming took 4 bases from V and 9 from J, leaving 17 bases between them. Germline CDR1 and CDR2: SGHRS and YFSETQ. Sequences were obtained from PBMCs. V usage is TRBV5-1 and J usage is TRBJ2-7; D perhaps matches TRBD2 (5 bases). The receptor was derived from a female donor in good health and CMV-seronegative. CDR3 in DNA: TGCGCCAGCAGCCTAACCGTCGGGATTGGGCAGTACTTC. It encodes CASSLTVGIGQYF.